Following are 10 T cell receptor beta chains from one sample sequenced in a study of PD-L1 blockade in urothelial cancer. Regarding time point: pretreatment peripheral blood. Sequencing used immunoSEQ multiplex PCR; TCRdb keeps in-frame clones, though not all of them. Counted here are about 130,000 clones, about 81% occurring once; the ten biggest clones make up roughly 2.9%. The specimen comprised PBMCs, sampled around atezolizumab (anti-PD-L1) treatment. The origin of the receptors is a man aged 45-65 years with urothelial cancer.

This chain joins TRBV5-1 and TRBJ2-4; D gene unclear. This CDR3 is built from 14 residues. Germline assignment: CDR1 SGHRS and CDR2 YFSETQ. V lost 0 bases, J lost 3 bases, and 7 bases lay in between. CDR3 nucleotide sequence: TGCGCCAGCAGCTTGGGGTATAGCAAAAACATTCAGTACTTC. This sequence encodes CASSLGYSKNIQYF.

The gene calls are TRBV6-5 and TRBJ1-2; D unresolved. The CDR3 loop spans 14 amino acids. V was trimmed by 0 bases and J by 4 bases, leaving 9 bases between them. Germline V CDR1 and CDR2: MNHEY, SVGAGI. The CDR3 loop is CASSYSSQVYGYTF. In DNA form, the CDR3 reads TGTGCCAGCAGTTACTCGAGTCAGGTCTATGGCTACACCTTC.

This clone was recorded a few times. The chain uses TRBV4-1 and TRBJ1-2, with TRBD1 identical over 8 bases. This CDR3 spans 15 amino acids. Per germline, CDR1 MGHRA and CDR2 YSYEKL. Trimming at V came to 0 bases and at J to 7 bases, leaving 7 bases not matched to a gene. CDR3 residues: CASSQEGQVGSGYTF. For the CDR3, the DNA is TGCGCCAGCAGCCAAGAGGGACAGGTTGGAAGTGGCTACACCTTC.

The CDR3: CASSGGTGYSTDTQYF. CDR3 coding DNA: TGTGCCAGCAGCGGCGGGACAGGGTATTCAACAGATACGCAGTATTTT. This chain connects TRBV5-8 to TRBJ2-3; TRBD1 aligns across 9 bases. The V gene's germline CDR1 is SGHTS and CDR2 YDEGEE. Trimming at V came to 4 bases and at J to 3 bases, leaving 9 bases not matched to a gene. There are 16 residues in the CDR3.

J is TRBJ1-6 and V is TRBV2; 10 bases align to TRBD1. V shed 3 bases, J shed 9 bases, and the junction held 2 bases outside the gene matches. The CDR3 consists of 14 residues. The germline V gene encodes CDR1 SNHLY and CDR2 FYNNEI. CDR3 DNA: TGTGCCAGCAGTGAGGGACAGGGGCTTTCACCCCTCCACTTT. Encoded protein: CASSEGQGLSPLHF.

The chain couples TRBV5-1 to TRBJ2-7; TRBD2 aligns across 12 bases. Germline assignment: CDR1 SGHRS and CDR2 YFSETQ. The CDR3 loop spans 13 amino acids. V gave up 4 bases and J gave up 4 bases; unmatched junction bases: 0. In nucleotides, the CDR3 is TGCGCCAGCAGCGGGACTAGCGGGTACGAGCAGTACTTC. Translating it yields CASSGTSGYEQYF.

V is TRBV5-1 and J is TRBJ2-1, with TRBD2 matching over 12 bases. Germline CDR1 and CDR2: SGHRS and YFSETQ. The CDR3 runs to 17 residues. The trim removed 0 bases at V and 7 bases at J, leaving 8 bases unmatched. DNA for the CDR3: TGCGCCAGCAGCTTGGATGGACTAGCGGGGACTTGGAATGAGCAGTTCTTC. Residues: CASSLDGLAGTWNEQFF. Combining the CDR3 with reference TRBV5-1 and TRBJ2-1 gives the whole variable domain KAGVTQTPRYLIKTRGQQVTLSCSPISGHRSVSWYQQTPGQGLQFLFEYFSETQRNKGNFPGRFSGRQFSNSRSEMNVSTLELGDSALYLCASSLDGLAGTWNEQFFGPGTRLTVL.

For the CDR3, the DNA is TGTGCCTGGGACAGACAGGGAGGTCCCGGGGAGCTGTTTTTT. Protein: CAWDRQGGPGELFF. This rearrangement joins TRBV30 to TRBJ2-2, with D possibly being TRBD1 (7 bases). The length of the CDR3 is 14 residues. Trimming stripped 5 bases from V and 6 bases from J, with 16 bases between. The germline CDR1 and CDR2 sequences are GTSNPN and SVGIG (reference sequence).

The CDR3 coding sequence is TGTGCCAGCAGTGAATGGCAGGGCAATGAGCAGTTCTTC. Translated, it gives CASSEWQGNEQFF. The rearrangement links TRBV25-1 to TRBJ2-1, with D perhaps TRBD1 (5 bases). Between the trimmed V and J ends, which lost 1 base and 6 bases, there was a span of 7 bases. The germline V gene encodes CDR1 MGHDK and CDR2 SYGVNS. The CDR3 has 13 residues.

The chain carries TRBV6-1 and TRBJ1-5; D uncertain. Germline V lookup: CDR1 MNHNS, CDR2 SASEGT. The CDR3 contains 17 residues. V lost 0 bases, J lost 4 bases, and 16 bases lay in between. The CDR3 nucleotides are TGTGCCAGCAGTGAAGCTCTCGGGGTTGGTTGGAATCAGCCCCAGCATTTT. It is translated as CASSEALGVGWNQPQHF.